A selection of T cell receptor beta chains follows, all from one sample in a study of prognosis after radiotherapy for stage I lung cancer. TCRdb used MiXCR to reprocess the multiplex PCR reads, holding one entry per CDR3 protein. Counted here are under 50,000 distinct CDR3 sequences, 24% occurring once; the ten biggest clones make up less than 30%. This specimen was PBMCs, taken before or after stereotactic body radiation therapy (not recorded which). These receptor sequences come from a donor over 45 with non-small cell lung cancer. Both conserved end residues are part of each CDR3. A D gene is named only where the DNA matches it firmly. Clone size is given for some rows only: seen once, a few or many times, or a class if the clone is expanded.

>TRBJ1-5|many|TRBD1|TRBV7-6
CASSFGQGTNQPQHF
TGTGCCAGCAGCTTCGGACAGGGAACTAATCAGCCCCAGCATTTT
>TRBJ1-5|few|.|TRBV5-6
CASSLWGAGNSNQPQHF
TGTGCCAGCAGCTTGTGGGGGGCGGGTAATAGCAATCAGCCCCAGCATTTT
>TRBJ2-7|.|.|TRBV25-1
CASSETPPDSSCEQYF
TGTGCCAGCAGTGAAACCCCCCCCGACAGCAGTTGCGAGCAGTACTTC
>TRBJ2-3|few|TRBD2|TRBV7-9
CASSSLSRLAVPSDTQYF
TGTGCCAGCAGCTCTCTATCGAGACTAGCGGTGCCCTCAGATACGCAGTATTTT
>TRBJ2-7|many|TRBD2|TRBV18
CASSPPTSGGAGEQYF
TGTGCCAGCTCACCACCGACTAGCGGGGGGGCCGGGGAGCAGTACTTC
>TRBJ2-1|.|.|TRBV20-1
CSDRERVPFF
TGCAGTGATCGGGAGCGGGTTCCGTTCTTC
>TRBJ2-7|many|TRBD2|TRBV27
CASSPTSVVSYEQYF
TGTGCCAGCAGCCCCACTAGCGTAGTCTCCTACGAGCAGTACTTC
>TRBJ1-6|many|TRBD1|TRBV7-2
CASSITGVWVNSPLHF
TGTGCCAGCAGCATTACAGGGGTGTGGGTTAATTCACCCCTCCACTTT
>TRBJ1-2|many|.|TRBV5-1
CASTQDGYNYGYTF
TGCGCCAGCACCCAGGACGGATATAACTATGGCTACACCTTC
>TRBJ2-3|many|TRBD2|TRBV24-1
CATSPPGGTDTQYF
TGTGCCACCAGCCCCCCGGGGGGGACAGATACGCAGTATTTT
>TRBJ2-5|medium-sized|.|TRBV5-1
CASLPGGGIQETQYF
TGCGCCAGCCTTCCCGGTGGGGGGATTCAAGAGACCCAGTACTTC
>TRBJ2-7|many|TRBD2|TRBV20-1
CSANYGGNSYEQYF
TGCAGTGCTAATTACGGGGGGAACTCCTACGAGCAGTACTTC
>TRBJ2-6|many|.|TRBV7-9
CASSSFRDPSGANVLTF
TGTGCCAGCAGCTCTTTCCGGGACCCGTCTGGGGCCAACGTCCTGACTTTC
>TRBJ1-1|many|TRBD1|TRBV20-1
CSARDTGGAGVAFF
TGCAGTGCTAGAGATACAGGGGGCGCGGGGGTAGCTTTCTTT
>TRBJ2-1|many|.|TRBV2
CASGGTTYNEQFF
TGTGCCAGCGGGGGTACTACCTACAATGAGCAGTTCTTC
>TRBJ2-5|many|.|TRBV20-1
CSARVGGRQETQYF
TGCAGTGCTAGAGTCGGGGGCAGACAAGAGACCCAGTACTTC
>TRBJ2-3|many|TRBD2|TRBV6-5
CASSWGRTSGRTDTQYF
TGTGCCAGCAGTTGGGGGCGGACTAGCGGACGCACAGATACGCAGTATTTT
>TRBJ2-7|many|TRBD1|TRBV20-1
CSAREGQGAHEQYF
TGCAGTGCTAGAGAGGGACAGGGGGCCCACGAGCAGTACTTC
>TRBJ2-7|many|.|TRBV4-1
CASSLAGTQKDEQYF
TGCGCCAGCAGCCTCGCAGGGACTCAGAAGGACGAGCAGTACTTC
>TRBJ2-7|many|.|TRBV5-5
CASSSLLALTYEQYF
TGTGCCAGCAGCTCCCTCCTAGCGTTGACCTACGAGCAGTACTTC
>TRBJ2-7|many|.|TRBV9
CASSVGLGDEQYF
TGTGCCAGCAGCGTCGGTCTGGGCGACGAGCAGTACTTC
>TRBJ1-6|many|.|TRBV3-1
CASSSYPRGLHF
TGTGCCAGCAGCTCATACCCAAGGGGACTCCACTTT
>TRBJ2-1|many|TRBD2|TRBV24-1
CATSDPTSGGADEQFF
TGTGCCACCAGTGATCCGACTAGCGGGGGGGCCGATGAGCAGTTCTTC
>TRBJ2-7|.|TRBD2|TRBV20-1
CSAKTSGTSYEQYF
TGCAGTGCGAAAACTAGCGGGACCTCCTACGAGCAGTACTTC
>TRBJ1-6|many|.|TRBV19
CASRKGVGHNNSPLHF
TGTGCCAGTAGAAAAGGGGTCGGACACAATAATTCACCCCTCCACTTT
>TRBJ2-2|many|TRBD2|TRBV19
CASSIHSGITGELFF
TGTGCCAGTAGTATACATAGCGGGATCACCGGGGAGCTGTTTTTT
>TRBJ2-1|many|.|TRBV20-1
CSAFGLGGYNEQFF
TGCAGTGCTTTCGGACTAGGGGGCTACAATGAGCAGTTCTTC
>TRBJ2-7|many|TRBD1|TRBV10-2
CASSEQGVYEQYF
TGCGCCAGCAGTGAACAGGGGGTATACGAGCAGTACTTC
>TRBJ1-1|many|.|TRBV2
CASSDWAAVQAFF
TGTGCCAGCAGTGATTGGGCAGCCGTGCAAGCTTTCTTT
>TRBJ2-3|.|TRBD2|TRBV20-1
CSASRGLAGGKDKQYF
TGCAGTGCTAGCAGAGGGCTAGCGGGAGGTAAAGATAAGCAGTATTTT
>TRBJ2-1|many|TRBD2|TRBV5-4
CASSLAGLSYNEQFF
TGTGCCAGCAGCTTGGCGGGACTAAGCTACAATGAGCAGTTCTTC
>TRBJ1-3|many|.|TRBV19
CASSTGTAGPIYF
TGTGCCAGTAGTACCGGGACGGCCGGCCCCATATATTTT
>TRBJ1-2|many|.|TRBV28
CATSDTFNYGYTF
TGTGCCACCTCTGACACCTTTAACTATGGCTACACCTTC
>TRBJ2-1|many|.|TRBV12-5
CASGRDAYNEQFF
TGTGCTAGTGGCCGGGACGCCTACAATGAGCAGTTCTTC
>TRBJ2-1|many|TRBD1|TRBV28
CASSPAQPRGQGSYNEQFF
TGTGCCAGCAGTCCCGCCCAACCCAGAGGACAGGGGTCCTACAATGAGCAGTTCTTC
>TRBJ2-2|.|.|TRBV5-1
CASSGGQVRAGGELFF
TGCGCCAGCTCCGGGGGTCAGGTCAGGGCTGGCGGTGAGCTGTTTTTT
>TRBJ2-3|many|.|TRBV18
CASSRMADTQYF
TGTGCCAGCTCACGGATGGCAGATACGCAGTATTTT
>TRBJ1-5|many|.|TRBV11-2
CASSLGRRAGQPQHF
TGTGCCAGCAGCTTAGGAAGGCGGGCGGGTCAGCCCCAGCATTTT
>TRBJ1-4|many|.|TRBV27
CASRALRNEKLFF
TGTGCCAGCAGGGCCCTAAGAAATGAAAAACTGTTTTTT
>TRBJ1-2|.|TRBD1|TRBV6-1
CASGTGGNYGYTF
TGTGCCAGCGGAACAGGGGGCAACTATGGCTACACATTC
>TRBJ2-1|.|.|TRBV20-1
CSARGSVAIWSGGEQFF
TGCAGTGCTAGGGGTAGCGTAGCCATTTGGTCGGGCGGTGAGCAGTTCTTC
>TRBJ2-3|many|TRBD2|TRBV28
CASSPTGGGLTDTQYF
TGTGCCAGCAGTCCTACCGGGGGGGGGCTCACAGATACGCAGTATTTT
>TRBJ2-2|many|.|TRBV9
CASSLGLKHTGELFF
TGTGCCAGCAGCCTAGGACTGAAGCACACCGGGGAGCTGTTTTTT
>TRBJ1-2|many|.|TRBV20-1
CSARPYAGGILGYTF
TGCAGTGCTAGACCCTATGCGGGGGGGATTCTAGGCTACACCTTC
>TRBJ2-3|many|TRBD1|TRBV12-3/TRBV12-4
CASSSRGTGTDTQYF
TGTGCCAGCAGCTCGCGAGGGACAGGAACAGATACGCAGTATTTT
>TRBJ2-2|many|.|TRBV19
CASSTLAQRKAGELFF
TGTGCCAGTAGTACCCTAGCTCAGCGGAAAGCCGGGGAGCTGTTTTTT
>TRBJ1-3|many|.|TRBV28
CASSFGDSGNTIYF
TGTGCCAGCAGCTTCGGGGACTCTGGAAACACCATATATTTT
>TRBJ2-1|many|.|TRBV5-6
CASSQFRDTSYNEQFF
TGTGCCAGCAGCCAGTTCCGGGACACCTCCTACAATGAGCAGTTCTTC
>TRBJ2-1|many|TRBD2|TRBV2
CASSEELAGNEQFF
TGTGCCAGCAGTGAAGAACTAGCGGGCAATGAGCAGTTCTTC
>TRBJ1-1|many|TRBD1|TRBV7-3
CASSLQGVGLNTEAFF
TGTGCCAGCAGCTTACAGGGGGTTGGACTGAACACTGAAGCTTTCTTT
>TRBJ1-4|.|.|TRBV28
CTSSGWTSYEKLFF
TGTACCAGCAGTGGTTGGACATCTTATGAAAAACTGTTTTTT
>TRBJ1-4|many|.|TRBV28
CASSEYRKKLFF
TGTGCCAGCAGCGAATACCGGAAAAAACTGTTTTTT
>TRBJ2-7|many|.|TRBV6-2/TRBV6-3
CASSYYGYEQYF
TGTGCCAGCAGTTACTACGGGTACGAGCAGTACTTC
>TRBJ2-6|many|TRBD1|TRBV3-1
CASSHQGQASVLTF
TGTGCCAGCAGCCACCAGGGACAGGCGAGCGTCCTGACTTTC
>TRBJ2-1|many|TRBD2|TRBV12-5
CASGTQRGTYNEQFF
TGTGCTAGTGGTACCCAGCGGGGGACCTACAATGAGCAGTTCTTC
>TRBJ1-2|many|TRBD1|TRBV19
CASSTRQGADYGYTF
TGTGCCAGTAGTACTCGACAGGGGGCTGACTATGGCTACACCTTC
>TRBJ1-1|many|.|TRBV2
CASSGGGWSEAFF
TGTGCCAGCAGCGGGGGGGGTTGGTCTGAAGCTTTCTTT
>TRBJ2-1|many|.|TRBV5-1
CASSFPDSLPYNEQFF
TGCGCCAGCAGCTTCCCCGACAGTCTCCCCTACAATGAGCAGTTCTTC
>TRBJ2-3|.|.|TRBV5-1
CSSSQGLGNSPDMQYF
TGCTCCAGCAGCCAAGGGCTCGGGAATAGCCCAGATATGCAGTATTTT